The rows below give T cell receptor beta chains drawn from one sample of a study of metastatic and nonmetastatic thyroid tumors. Using MiXCR, TCRdb re-called clones from the PCR reads. The sample consists of roughly 72,000 clones, about 17% of them appearing once. The sequenced sample consisted of blood. Source of these receptors: a female donor with papillary thyroid cancer or a benign thyroid nodule (not recorded which). Some clones in this sample may be carry-over from other donors' samples. Each CDR3 is given with its conserved first and last residue. A D gene is named only where the DNA matches it firmly. Expanded clones are given a class, and other clones once, few, many or no size at all.

TRBJ2-7 | TRBD2 | many | TRBV13 | CASSSGLAGTLGEQYF | TGTGCCAGCAGCTCTGGACTAGCGGGAACTTTAGGGGAGCAGTACTTC
TRBJ1-1 | NA | many | TRBV28 | CASTTNTEAFF | TGTGCCAGCACTACAAACACTGAAGCTTTCTTT
TRBJ2-5 | NA | many | TRBV6-1 | CASKPGGRGETQYF | TGTGCCAGCAAACCCGGGGGGCGCGGAGAGACCCAGTACTTC
TRBJ2-5 | NA | few | TRBV6-1 | CASSDPPGRETQYF | TGTGCCAGCAGTGACCCCCCGGGAAGGGAGACCCAGTACTTC
TRBJ1-1 | NA | many | TRBV28 | CASTVSGGGGREAFF | TGTGCCAGCACCGTTTCGGGAGGGGGTGGTCGGGAAGCTTTCTTT
TRBJ2-7 | NA | many | TRBV7-9 | CASSEPSVREQYF | TGTGCCAGCAGCGAGCCTTCGGTTCGTGAGCAGTACTTC
TRBJ2-1 | NA | many | TRBV27 | CASSLIGTHNEQFF | TGTGCCAGCAGTTTAATCGGGACTCACAATGAGCAGTTCTTC
TRBJ1-3 | NA | NA | TRBV28 | CASSLPKRSGNTIYF | TGTGCCAGCAGTTTGCCGAAGAGATCTGGAAACACCATATATTTT
TRBJ2-5 | NA | NA | TRBV7-8 | CASSLNGVSGRQETQYF | TGTGCCAGCAGCTTAAACGGCGTTAGCGGTAGGCAAGAGACCCAGTACTTC
TRBJ1-6 | TRBD1 | many | TRBV6-5 | CASSYSEDRGSDSPLHF | TGTGCCAGCAGTTACTCGGAGGACAGGGGTTCGGATTCACCCCTCCACTTT
TRBJ2-2 | TRBD2 | many | TRBV28 | CASSFLGRGGTGELFF | TGTGCCAGCAGTTTTCTAGGAAGGGGAGGGACCGGGGAGCTGTTTTTT
TRBJ2-1 | TRBD1 | few | TRBV6-1 | CASRARGYGDQFF | TGTGCCAGCAGAGCCAGGGGGTATGGTGATCAGTTCTTC
TRBJ1-1 | TRBD1 | many | TRBV30 | CAWSPQEQGAPGAFF | TGTGCCTGGAGTCCCCAAGAACAGGGGGCGCCGGGGGCTTTCTTT
TRBJ1-1 | NA | NA | TRBV5-1 | CASSFGGVRNTEAFF | TGCGCCAGCAGCTTCGGGGGAGTCAGGAACACTGAAGCTTTCTTT
TRBJ1-5 | TRBD1 | once | TRBV18 | CASSSLGQGNQPQHF | TGTGCCAGCTCATCCCTTGGACAGGGGAATCAGCCCCAGCATTTT
TRBJ2-5 | NA | many | TRBV5-1 | CASSGQETQYF | TGCGCCAGCAGCGGGCAAGAGACCCAGTACTTC
TRBJ2-5 | TRBD2 | few | TRBV29-1 | CSAGGAQETQYF | TGCAGCGCGGGGGGGGCTCAAGAGACCCAGTACTTC
TRBJ2-3 | TRBD2 | many | TRBV29-1 | CSVGPSGSRRDTQYF | TGCAGCGTTGGCCCTAGCGGGAGTCGTCGGGATACGCAGTATTTT
TRBJ2-1 | TRBD2 | many | TRBV19 | CASRPSWTSAYNEQFF | TGTGCCAGTAGGCCCAGTTGGACTAGCGCCTACAATGAGCAGTTCTTC
TRBJ2-7 | TRBD1 | NA | TRBV24-1 | CATSDTGTGNYYEQYF | TGTGCCACCAGTGATACCGGGACAGGGAACTACTACGAGCAGTACTTC
TRBJ1-1 | NA | NA | TRBV27 | CASSLSARPATEALF | TGTGCCAGCAGTTTATCTGCCCGGCCGGCAACTGAAGCTTTATTT
TRBJ1-6 | TRBD1 | many | TRBV6-1 | CASSEGTGGNSPLHF | TGTGCCAGCAGTGAAGGGACAGGGGGAAATTCACCCCTCCACTTT
TRBJ2-1 | NA | NA | TRBV25-1 | CASSRTGYNEQFF | TGTGCCAGCAGCAGAACAGGCTACAATGAGCAGTTCTTC
TRBJ2-7 | NA | many | TRBV6-1 | CASSSPREQYF | TGTGCCAGCAGTTCCCCCCGCGAGCAGTACTTC
TRBJ2-3 | TRBD1 | many | TRBV12-3/TRBV12-4 | CASGGTGGSLDTQYF | TGTGCCAGCGGGGGGACAGGGGGCTCCTTAGATACGCAGTATTTT
TRBJ2-5 | NA | many | TRBV2 | CASREPGGQETQYF | TGTGCCAGCAGGGAGCCTGGGGGACAAGAGACCCAGTACTTC
TRBJ2-7 | TRBD1 | many | TRBV6-5 | CASSTLPGQGTYEQYF | TGTGCCAGCAGTACTCTCCCAGGACAGGGAACCTACGAGCAGTACTTC
TRBJ1-5 | TRBD1 | many | TRBV18 | CASSPDRNQPQHF | TGTGCCAGCTCACCGGACAGGAATCAGCCCCAGCATTTT
TRBJ1-1 | NA | many | TRBV28 | CASSLYGGQGTEAFF | TGTGCCAGCAGTTTATATGGGGGGCAGGGCACTGAAGCTTTCTTT
TRBJ2-5 | NA | many | TRBV24-1 | CATSDPGRETQYF | TGTGCCACCAGTGACCCTGGGAGAGAGACCCAGTACTTC
TRBJ2-3 | NA | NA | TRBV9 | CAISVDYQGGGTDTQYF | TGTGCCATCAGCGTAGACTACCAGGGGGGCGGCACAGATACGCAGTATTTT